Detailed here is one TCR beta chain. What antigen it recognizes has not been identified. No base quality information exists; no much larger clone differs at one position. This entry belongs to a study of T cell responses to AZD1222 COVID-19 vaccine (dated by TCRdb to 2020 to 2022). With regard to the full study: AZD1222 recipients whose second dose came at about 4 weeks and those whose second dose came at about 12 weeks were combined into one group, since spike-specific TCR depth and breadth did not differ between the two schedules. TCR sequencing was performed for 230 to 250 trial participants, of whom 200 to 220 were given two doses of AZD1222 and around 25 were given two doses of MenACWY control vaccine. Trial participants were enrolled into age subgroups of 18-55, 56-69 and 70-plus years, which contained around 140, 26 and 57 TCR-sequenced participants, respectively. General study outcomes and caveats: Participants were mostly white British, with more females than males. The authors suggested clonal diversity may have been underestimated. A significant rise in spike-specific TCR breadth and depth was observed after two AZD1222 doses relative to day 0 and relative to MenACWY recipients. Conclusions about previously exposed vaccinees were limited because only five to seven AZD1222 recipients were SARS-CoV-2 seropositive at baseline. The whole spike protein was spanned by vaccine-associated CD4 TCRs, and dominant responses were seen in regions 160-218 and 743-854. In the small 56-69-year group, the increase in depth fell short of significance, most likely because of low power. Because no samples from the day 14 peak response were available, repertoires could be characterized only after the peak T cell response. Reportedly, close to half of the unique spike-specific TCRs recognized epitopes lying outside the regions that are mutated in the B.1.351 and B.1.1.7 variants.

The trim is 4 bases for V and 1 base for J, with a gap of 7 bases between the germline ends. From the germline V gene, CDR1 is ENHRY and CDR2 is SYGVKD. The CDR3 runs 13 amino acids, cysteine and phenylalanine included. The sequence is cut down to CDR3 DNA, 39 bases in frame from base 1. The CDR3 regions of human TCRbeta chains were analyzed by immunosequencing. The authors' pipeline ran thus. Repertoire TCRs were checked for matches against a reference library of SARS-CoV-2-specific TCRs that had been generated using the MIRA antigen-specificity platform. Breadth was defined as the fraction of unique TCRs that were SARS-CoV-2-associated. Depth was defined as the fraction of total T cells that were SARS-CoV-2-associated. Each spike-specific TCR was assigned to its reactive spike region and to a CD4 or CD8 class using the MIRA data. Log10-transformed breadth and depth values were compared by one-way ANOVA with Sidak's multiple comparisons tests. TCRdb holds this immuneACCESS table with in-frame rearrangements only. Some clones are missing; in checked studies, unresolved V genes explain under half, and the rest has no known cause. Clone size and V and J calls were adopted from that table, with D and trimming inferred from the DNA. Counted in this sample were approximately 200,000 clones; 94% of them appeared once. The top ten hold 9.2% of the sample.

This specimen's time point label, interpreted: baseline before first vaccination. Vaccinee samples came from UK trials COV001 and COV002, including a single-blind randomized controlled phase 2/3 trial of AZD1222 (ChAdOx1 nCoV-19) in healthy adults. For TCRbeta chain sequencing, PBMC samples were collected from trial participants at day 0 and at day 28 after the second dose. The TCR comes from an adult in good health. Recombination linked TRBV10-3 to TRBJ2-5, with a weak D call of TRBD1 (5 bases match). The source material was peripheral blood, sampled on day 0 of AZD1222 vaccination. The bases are TGTGCCATCAGTGGACAGAGCCAAGAGACCCAGTACTTC. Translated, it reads CAISGQSQETQYF.